These 8 T cell receptor beta chains share one sample of origin, sequenced in a study of blood T cell repertoires in COVID-19. Sequencing used immunoSEQ multiplex PCR; TCRdb keeps in-frame clones, though not all of them. The sample shows nearly 100,000 clones, 80% to 90% of them seen only once. The material sequenced was peripheral blood. The receptors were sampled from a man older than 75 with acute or convalescent COVID-19.

This chain connects TRBV10-3 to TRBJ1-2; no clear D gene. The CDR3 totals 13 residues. Germline loops: CDR1 ENHRY, CDR2 SYGVKD. Deletions cut 3 bases from V and 8 bases from J, with 13 bases between. As DNA, the CDR3 is TGTGCCATCAGTGAATCGGGGTCTAGCGGCTACACCTTC. Its translation is CAISESGSSGYTF.

This chain connects TRBV4-3 to TRBJ2-3; 12 bases fit TRBD2. This CDR3 comprises 15 residues. CDR1 is LGHNA, CDR2 YSLEER, per germline. V lost 1 base and J lost 5; bases outside the gene matches: 1. Written as DNA, the CDR3 is TGCGCCAGCAGCCAAGGACTAGCGGGAGAAGATACGCAGTATTTT. This codes for CASSQGLAGEDTQYF.

The chain recombines TRBV4-3 with TRBJ2-2; the match to TRBD1 covers 8 bases. V gave up 4 bases and J gave up 4 bases; unmatched junction bases: 8. CDR1 is LGHNA and CDR2 is YSLEER in the germline V gene. The CDR3 runs to 16 residues. CDR3 sequence (DNA): TGCGCCAGCAGCCGGACAGGGAGATGGGGCACCGGGGAGCTGTTTTTT. Protein sequence: CASSRTGRWGTGELFF.

This chain joins TRBV30 and TRBJ1-1; D is uncertain. Germline CDR1 is GTSNPN and CDR2 is SVGIG (reference sequence). The V and J ends lost 6 bases and 0 bases respectively, with 11 bases between them. The CDR3 contains 13 residues. CDR3 protein: CACTIVLNTEAFF. The CDR3 DNA follows: TGTGCCTGCACGATAGTGTTGAACACTGAAGCTTTCTTT.

This clone has a single count. J is TRBJ2-4 and V is TRBV9; TRBD2 aligns across 11 bases. With V trimmed by 2 bases and J by 6 bases, 1 base remained unmatched. Per the germline V gene, CDR1 is SGDLS and CDR2 is YYNGEE. The CDR3 is 14 amino acids. The CDR3 spells CASSVGLAVNIQYF. CDR3 coding DNA: TGTGCCAGCAGCGTGGGACTAGCGGTAAACATTCAGTACTTC.

The chain carries TRBV5-4 and TRBJ2-2; a possible D gene is TRBD2 (6 bases). This CDR3 contains 15 residues. The V and J ends lost 0 bases and 5 bases respectively, with 11 bases between them. Germline values: CDR1 SGHNT, CDR2 YYREEE (reference sequence). Here the CDR3 reads CASSLVGSVTGELFF. In DNA, the CDR3 is TGTGCCAGCAGCTTGGTCGGGAGTGTAACCGGGGAGCTGTTTTTT.

The rearrangement uses TRBV7-2 and TRBJ2-5, with D maybe TRBD1 (5 bases). In germline, CDR1 is SGHTA, CDR2 FQGNSA. This CDR3 region has 15 residues. V was trimmed by 0 bases and J by 2 bases, leaving 10 bases between them. For the CDR3, the DNA is TGTGCCAGCAGCTTAGCGGGGCGGTTACAAGAGACCCAGTACTTC. This encodes CASSLAGRLQETQYF.

The rearrangement joins TRBV6-6 to TRBJ1-3; 8 bases align to TRBD1. The germline CDR1 and CDR2 sequences are MNHNY and SVGAGI (reference sequence). Trimming cost V 6 bases and J 0 bases; bases outside gene matches: 7. CDR3 length equals 16 residues. CDR3 sequence: CASSRQGNPSGNTIYF. Here the CDR3 DNA reads TGTGCCAGCAGCCGACAGGGGAATCCCTCTGGAAACACCATATATTTT.